This T cell receptor beta chain originates from a study of OX40 agonist ivuxolimab in advanced cancers. Study as a whole: One hepatocellular carcinoma and two cutaneous melanoma patients partially responded. The study, taken as a whole, reports: At 0.1 to 3.0 mg/kg and by week 6, CD4+ and CD8+ T cells in the blood had expanded clonally. At 0.1-3.0 mg/kg, partial responders had clonal expansion among the lowest observed.

Concerning this clone: Its antigen is not identified.

Germline-derived CDR1 and CDR2 are GTSNPN and SVGIG (reference sequence). After removal of 7 bases from V and 2 bases from J, the junction contained 8 bases not matched to a gene. The CDR3 has 15 residues. Blood got drawn at baseline, again on cycle 4 day 1, and then on cycle 7 day 1. The repertoire was sequenced with immunoSEQ multiplex PCR; TCRdb's copy has only in-frame clones and lacks some. The sample contains some 80,000 clones, 75% to 90% of which appear only once. The V call is TRBV30, the J call TRBJ2-5, with 12 bases lining up with TRBD2. Material: CD4+ or CD8+ T cells sorted from blood, obtained in a trial of the OX40 agonist ivuxolimab. The TCR was taken from an adult with an advanced solid tumor such as melanoma, head and neck, liver or kidney cancer. The CDR3 DNA reads as TGTGCCTCCCAGCCGACTAGCGGGAGACAAGAGACCCAGTACTTC. It is translated as CASQPTSGRQETQYF.